A single sample gave rise to the 26 T cell receptor beta chains below, sequenced in a study of shared clonotypes between healthy human individuals (dated by TCRdb to about 2020). Preparation of the library involved the immunoSEQ multiplex PCR assay. Entries here come from immuneACCESS through TCRdb and include only in-frame sequences with V and J called. Some clones fail to appear in such tables; in the studies checked, an unresolved V gene covers under half of the shortfall, and the cause of the remainder is unknown. This sample has roughly 2.2 million clones in its table, and approximately 90% of those were observed once. Around 0.4% of the sample goes to the ten largest clones. Sequenced material: naive CD4+ T cells from PBMCs. Reading the label with the study, this specimen's cell subset or site is: CD45RA+ positively selected. The receptors were sampled from a man between 18 and 35 years old in good health. Some clones in this sample may be carry-over from other donors' samples.

V gene TRBV6-1 combines with J gene TRBJ1-1; 7 nucleotides line up with TRBD1. Germline CDR1 reads MNHNS; CDR2 reads SASEGT. The CDR3 is 13 residues long. The V segment lost 8 bases and the J segment 5 bases; nucleotides outside the gene matches: 8. Here the CDR3 reads CASGNRGLTEAFF. CDR3 coding DNA: TGTGCCAGCGGAAACAGGGGATTGACTGAAGCTTTCTTT.

This rearrangement joins TRBV6-5 to TRBJ2-3, with D possibly matching TRBD2 (7 bases). Germline V CDR1 and CDR2: MNHEY, SVGAGI. Trimming pared 3 bases from V and 2 bases from J, leaving 15 bases between. The CDR3 contains 16 residues. The CDR3 protein is CASSYGGAFTTDTQYF. CDR3 bases: TGTGCCAGCAGTTATGGGGGGGCCTTCACCACAGATACGCAGTATTTT.

As regards this clone: At the DNA level, this CDR3 is encoded by other sequences in the same sample as well. The rearrangement links TRBV5-1 to TRBJ1-5; D ambiguous. This CDR3 has 14 amino acids. Germline loops: CDR1 SGHRS, CDR2 YFSETQ. With 0 bases removed from V and 7 bases from J, the gap between germline ends came to 11 bases. The CDR3 reads CASSLGPGGQPQHF. As DNA, the CDR3 is TGCGCCAGCAGCTTGGGTCCGGGCGGCCAGCCCCAGCATTTT.

The chain couples TRBV7-2 to TRBJ1-5, with 9 bases fitting TRBD1. The CDR3 is 13 residues long. Germline V gives CDR1 SGHTA, CDR2 FQGNSA. The trim removed 5 bases at V and 7 bases at J, leaving 3 bases unmatched. The CDR3 DNA sequence: TGTGCCAGCAGCATACAGGGGGCCCAGCCCCAGCATTTT. It is translated as CASSIQGAQPQHF.

The chain uses TRBV5-1 and TRBJ2-7; no definite D call. The CDR3 consists of 14 residues. The germline gives CDR1 SGHRS, CDR2 YFSETQ. Trimming took 0 bases from V and 0 from J, leaving 7 bases between them. CDR3 in DNA: TGCGCCAGCAGCTTGGGGCGGCTCTCCTACGAGCAGTACTTC. Translation: CASSLGRLSYEQYF. Full variable domain (rest looked up from reference TRBV5-1 and TRBJ2-7): KAGVTQTPRYLIKTRGQQVTLSCSPISGHRSVSWYQQTPGQGLQFLFEYFSETQRNKGNFPGRFSGRQFSNSRSEMNVSTLELGDSALYLCASSLGRLSYEQYFGPGTRLTVT.

The chain is built from TRBV4-2 and TRBJ2-5; D possibly corresponds to TRBD2 (5 bases). This CDR3 is built from 16 residues. In germline, CDR1 is LGHNA, CDR2 YNFKEQ. V was trimmed by 1 base and J by 3 bases, leaving 15 bases between them. The CDR3 loop is CASSQGISLREETQYF. The CDR3 coding sequence is TGTGCCAGCAGCCAAGGGATCAGCTTGAGGGAAGAGACCCAGTACTTC.

The chain joins TRBV28 to TRBJ2-1; D may be TRBD1 (6 bases). The V end lost 7 bases, the J end lost 4 bases, and 14 bases lay between the germline ends. Per germline, CDR1 MDHEN and CDR2 SYDVKM. CDR3 length: 14 amino acids. The CDR3 region is CASTKRQVYNEQFF. The CDR3, as DNA: TGTGCCAGCACCAAGAGACAGGTGTACAATGAGCAGTTCTTC.

The chain carries TRBV4-3 and TRBJ2-3; D is unresolved. The CDR3 spans 15 residues. The germline V and J ends were trimmed by 0 bases and 5 bases, with 12 bases remaining between them. From germline, CDR1 is LGHNA and CDR2 YSLEER. The CDR3 DNA reads TGCGCCAGCAGCCAAGATCCCTTCGTGGGAGATACGCAGTATTTT. It is translated as CASSQDPFVGDTQYF.

The rearrangement joins TRBV6-5 to TRBJ2-1, with D possibly TRBD2 on 5 matching bases. Germline CDR1 is MNHEY and CDR2 is SVGAGI. The CDR3 is 14 residues long. V was cut by 4 bases and J by 6 bases, with 13 bases left in between. This CDR3 is CASSSVGLGNEQFF. The CDR3 DNA reads TGTGCCAGCAGTTCCGTCGGACTCGGCAATGAGCAGTTCTTC.

This clone was observed a handful of times. The V and J genes are TRBV29-1 and TRBJ1-1, with no clear D. In germline, CDR1 is SQVTM, CDR2 ANQGSEA. Trimming removed 4 bases at V and 4 bases at J, with 7 bases between. The CDR3 spans 11 residues. CDR3 in DNA: TGCAGCGTTGGGGTCGGCACTGAAGCTTTCTTT. This sequence encodes CSVGVGTEAFF.

The V gene is TRBV11-3, the J gene TRBJ2-7; TRBD2 might be the D (5 bases). Germline assignment: CDR1 SGHNT and CDR2 YENEEA. The CDR3 has 13 residues. With 3 bases removed from V and 5 bases from J, the gap between germline ends came to 11 bases. The CDR3 coding sequence is TGTGCCAGCAGCTTTGGACCCGGGAACGAGCAGTACTTC. Translating it yields CASSFGPGNEQYF.

This clone showed up just once. The chain carries TRBV6-5 and TRBJ1-1, with D possibly TRBD1 on 5 matching bases. V dropped 0 bases and J dropped 5 bases, with 10 bases sitting between them. The CDR3 covers 14 residues. Germline loops: CDR1 MNHEY, CDR2 SVGAGI. The DNA of the CDR3 is TGTGCCAGCAGTTACTCGGGAGGGGTAACTGAAGCTTTCTTT. It is translated as CASSYSGGVTEAFF.

The V call is TRBV7-8, the J call TRBJ2-7; 8 bases are shared with TRBD1. CDR3 length: 14 residues. Trimming at V came to 5 bases and at J to 6 bases, leaving 9 bases not matched to a gene. Germline lookup yields CDR1 SGHVS and CDR2 FQNEAQ. CDR3 coding DNA: TGTGCCAGCAGCCGGGGACAGGCAAATTCCGAGCAGTACTTC. Protein: CASSRGQANSEQYF.

This clone is a singleton in its sample. V and J are TRBV11-1 and TRBJ1-2, with 7 nucleotides matching TRBD1. V lost 4 bases to trimming and J lost 4 bases; unmatched junction nucleotides: 3. Germline CDR1 SGHAT, CDR2 FQDESV (reference sequence). There are 13 residues in the CDR3. CDR3 region: CASSSNRGYGYTF. In DNA, the CDR3 is TGTGCCAGCAGCTCAAACAGGGGCTATGGCTACACCTTC.

In its sample, this clone was seen a few times. The rearrangement joins TRBV2 to TRBJ1-3, with no clear D. This CDR3 has 13 amino acids. The germline gives CDR1 SNHLY, CDR2 FYNNEI. V lost 5 bases to trimming and J lost 9 bases, with 14 bases between them. CDR3 nucleotides: TGTGCCAGCAGTCCCCGGGCCCCTAGCACCATATATTTT. Translating gives CASSPRAPSTIYF. Filled out from reference TRBV2 and TRBJ1-3, the complete variable domain reads EPEVTQTPSHQVTQMGQEVILRCVPISNHLYFYWYRQILGQKVEFLVSFYNNEISEKSEIFDDQFSVERPDGSNFTLKIRSTKLEDSAMYFCASSPRAPSTIYFGEGSWLTVV.

This rearrangement joins TRBV28 to TRBJ1-4; a weak D match, TRBD1 (6 bases). Trimming stripped 8 bases from V and 8 bases from J, with 12 bases between. Germline V gene sequence: CDR1 MDHEN, CDR2 SYDVKM. The CDR3 spans 12 residues. The CDR3 nucleotides are TGTGCCAGCGCCCGGGGGCGGGAAAAACTGTTTTTT. Translation gives CASARGREKLFF.

Only a few counts were recorded for this clone. The genes are TRBV30 and TRBJ1-1; no definite D call. Germline V gene data show CDR1 as GTSNPN and CDR2 as SVGIG (reference sequence). The V end lost 1 base, the J end lost 8 bases, and 8 bases lay between the germline ends. CDR3 length: 11 amino acids. CDR3 in amino acids: CAWSDQDEAFF. For the CDR3, the DNA is TGTGCCTGGAGTGATCAGGACGAAGCTTTCTTT.

In its sample, this clone was seen once. The rearrangement uses TRBV7-3 and TRBJ2-7; D is possibly TRBD2 (5 bases). Germline CDR1 and CDR2: SGHTA and FQGTGA. The CDR3 contains 15 residues. Between the trimmed V and J ends, which lost 2 bases and 5 bases, there was a span of 16 bases. Written as DNA, the CDR3 is TGTGCCAGCAGCTTATTAGGTAGCGTGATGAACGAGCAGTACTTC. Translated: CASSLLGSVMNEQYF.

This clone was observed once. V usage is TRBV5-4 and J usage is TRBJ2-5, with D tentatively TRBD1 or TRBD2 (5 bases each). The CDR3 loop spans 14 amino acids. Germline V gene lookup returns CDR1 SGHNT and CDR2 YYREEE (reference sequence). V was clipped by 3 bases and J by 2 bases, with 11 bases between them. As DNA, the CDR3 is TGTGCCAGCAGCTCCGGGACGGCACAAGAGACCCAGTACTTC. It translates to CASSSGTAQETQYF.

This clone was seen just once. The chain recombines TRBV7-9 with TRBJ1-1; 8 bases are a match to TRBD1. V trimming: 4 bases; J trimming: 3 bases; junction bases outside the gene matches: 7. The germline CDR1 and CDR2 sequences are SEHNR and FQNEAQ (reference sequence). The CDR3 has 15 residues. CDR3 sequence reads: CASSSQGAWDTEAFF. The DNA of the CDR3 is TGTGCCAGCAGCTCTCAGGGGGCTTGGGACACTGAAGCTTTCTTT.

The V call is TRBV7-8, the J call TRBJ1-2; D unclear. Per the germline V gene, CDR1 is SGHVS and CDR2 is FQNEAQ. V dropped 4 bases and J dropped 5 bases, with 11 bases sitting between them. This CDR3 is 13 amino acids long. The CDR3 nucleotides read TGTGCCAGCAGCTGGACCCCTCGGTATGGCTACACCTTC. Translation: CASSWTPRYGYTF.

The chain recombines TRBV6-5 with TRBJ1-1; D may be TRBD1 (5 bases). From germline, CDR1 is MNHEY and CDR2 SVGAGI. The V end lost 7 bases, the J end lost 5 bases, and 14 bases lay between the germline ends. This CDR3 is built from 13 residues. The CDR3 region is CASITTGGTEAFF. CDR3 sequence (DNA): TGTGCCAGCATCACTACAGGAGGAACTGAAGCTTTCTTT.

The chain links TRBV28 to TRBJ2-7, with 8 bases that match TRBD2. Germline CDR1 MDHEN, CDR2 SYDVKM. The CDR3 sequence is 15 residues long. V trimming: 7 bases; J trimming: 4 bases; junction bases outside the gene matches: 12. This CDR3 reads CASTPGGARGYEQYF. The CDR3 DNA follows: TGTGCCAGCACCCCGGGGGGGGCGAGAGGTTACGAGCAGTACTTC.

V usage is TRBV28 and J usage is TRBJ2-5; TRBD2 aligns across 11 bases. The CDR3 sequence is 16 residues long. Losses at the gene ends were 10 bases for V and 5 bases for J; bases not matched to a gene: 15. The V gene's germline CDR1 is MDHEN and CDR2 SYDVKM. For the CDR3, the DNA is TGTGCCACATATTCGGGACTAGCGGAGACCCTTGAGACCCAGTACTTC. Its protein is CATYSGLAETLETQYF.

This clone was recorded once. The chain has TRBV28 and TRBJ1-4, with 7 positions matching TRBD1. The germline V gene encodes CDR1 MDHEN and CDR2 SYDVKM. Losses at the gene ends were 4 bases for V and 0 bases for J; bases not matched to a gene: 8. This CDR3 contains 17 residues. CDR3 amino acids: CASSSRQGPATNEKLFF. CDR3 bases: TGTGCCAGCAGTTCCAGACAGGGTCCGGCAACTAATGAAAAACTGTTTTTT.

The gene calls are TRBV29-1 and TRBJ1-6, with 7 bases aligning to TRBD1. The CDR3 is 12 residues long. Germline CDR1 is SQVTM and CDR2 is ANQGSEA. Trimming at V came to 4 bases and at J to 7 bases, leaving 1 base not matched to a gene. The CDR3 loop is CSVGDRNSPLHF. CDR3 in DNA: TGCAGCGTTGGGGACAGAAATTCACCCCTCCACTTT.